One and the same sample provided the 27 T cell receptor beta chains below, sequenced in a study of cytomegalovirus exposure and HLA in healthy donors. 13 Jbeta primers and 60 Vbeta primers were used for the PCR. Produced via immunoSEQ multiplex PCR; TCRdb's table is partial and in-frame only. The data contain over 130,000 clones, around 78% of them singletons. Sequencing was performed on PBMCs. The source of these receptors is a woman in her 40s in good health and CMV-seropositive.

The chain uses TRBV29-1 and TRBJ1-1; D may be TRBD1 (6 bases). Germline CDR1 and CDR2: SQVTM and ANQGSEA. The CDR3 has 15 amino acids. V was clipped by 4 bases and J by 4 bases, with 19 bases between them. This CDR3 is CSVAVGGGGSTEAFF. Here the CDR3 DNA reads TGCAGCGTTGCAGTTGGAGGGGGAGGGAGCACTGAAGCTTTCTTT. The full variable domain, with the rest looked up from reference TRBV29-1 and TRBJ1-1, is SAVISQKPSRDICQRGTSLTIQCQVDSQVTMMFWYRQQPGQSLTLIATANQGSEATYESGFVIDKFPISRPNLTFSTLTVSNMSPEDSSIYLCSVAVGGGGSTEAFFGQGTRLTVV.

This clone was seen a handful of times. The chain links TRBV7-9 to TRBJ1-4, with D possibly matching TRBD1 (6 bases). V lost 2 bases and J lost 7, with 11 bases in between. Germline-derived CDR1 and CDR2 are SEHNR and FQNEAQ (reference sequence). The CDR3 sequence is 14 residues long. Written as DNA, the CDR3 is TGTGCCAGCAGCTTAATGGGACAAGGTGAAAAACTGTTTTTT. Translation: CASSLMGQGEKLFF.

The CDR3 DNA follows: TGTGCCAGCAGGGGACAGGGACGTAATGAAAAACTGTTTTTT. Its protein is CASRGQGRNEKLFF. The rearrangement joins TRBV28 to TRBJ1-4; TRBD1 aligns across 9 bases. The ends lost 6 bases at V and 4 bases at J; junction bases unmatched: 3. CDR1 is MDHEN, CDR2 SYDVKM, per germline. The CDR3 sequence is 14 residues long.

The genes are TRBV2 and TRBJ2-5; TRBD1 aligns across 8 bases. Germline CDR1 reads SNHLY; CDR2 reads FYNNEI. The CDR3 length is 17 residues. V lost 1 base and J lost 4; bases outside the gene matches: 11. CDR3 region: CASSEGQGMGVGETQYF. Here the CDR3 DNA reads TGTGCCAGCAGTGAAGGACAGGGGATGGGAGTAGGAGAGACCCAGTACTTC.

The CDR3 spells CASSYSTTGGNYGYTF. CDR3 bases: TGTGCCAGCAGTTACTCGACGACAGGGGGCAATTACGGCTACACCTTC. The chain is built from TRBV6-5 and TRBJ1-2, with 10 nucleotides matching TRBD1. The CDR3 covers 16 residues. The germline CDR1 and CDR2 sequences are MNHEY and SVGAGI. Unmatched junction bases numbered 9, after V lost 0 bases and J lost 8 bases.

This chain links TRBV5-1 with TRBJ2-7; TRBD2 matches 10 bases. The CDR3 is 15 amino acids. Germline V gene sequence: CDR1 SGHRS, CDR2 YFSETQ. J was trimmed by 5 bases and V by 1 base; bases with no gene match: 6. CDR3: CASSLFLAGENEQYF. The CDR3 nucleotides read TGCGCCAGCAGCTTGTTTCTAGCGGGAGAAAACGAGCAGTACTTC.

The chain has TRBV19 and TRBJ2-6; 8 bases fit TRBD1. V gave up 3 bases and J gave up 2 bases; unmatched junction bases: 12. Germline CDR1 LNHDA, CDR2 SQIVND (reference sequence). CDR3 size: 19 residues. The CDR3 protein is CASSMYPDREFPGANVLTF. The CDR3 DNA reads TGTGCCAGTAGTATGTACCCGGACAGGGAGTTCCCTGGGGCCAACGTCCTGACTTTC.

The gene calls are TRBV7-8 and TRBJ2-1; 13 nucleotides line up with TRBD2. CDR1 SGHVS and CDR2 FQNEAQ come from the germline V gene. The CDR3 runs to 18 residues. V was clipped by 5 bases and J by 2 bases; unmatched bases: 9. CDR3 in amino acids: CASSRLAGGLLTYNEQFF. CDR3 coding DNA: TGTGCCAGCAGCCGACTAGCGGGAGGACTTCTTACCTACAATGAGCAGTTCTTC.

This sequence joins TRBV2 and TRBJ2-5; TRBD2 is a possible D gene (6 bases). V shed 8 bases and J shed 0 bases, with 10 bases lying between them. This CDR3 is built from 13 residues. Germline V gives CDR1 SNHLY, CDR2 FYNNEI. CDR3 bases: TGTGCCAGCGGCCGGGACTACCAAGAGACCCAGTACTTC. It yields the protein CASGRDYQETQYF.

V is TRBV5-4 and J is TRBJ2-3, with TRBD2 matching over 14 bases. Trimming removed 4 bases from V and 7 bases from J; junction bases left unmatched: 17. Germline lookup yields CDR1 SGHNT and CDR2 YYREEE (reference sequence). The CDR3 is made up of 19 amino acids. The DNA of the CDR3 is TGTGCCAGCAGCCCTACAACTGAGGGACTAGCGGGAGATTTGTATACGCAGTATTTT. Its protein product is CASSPTTEGLAGDLYTQYF.

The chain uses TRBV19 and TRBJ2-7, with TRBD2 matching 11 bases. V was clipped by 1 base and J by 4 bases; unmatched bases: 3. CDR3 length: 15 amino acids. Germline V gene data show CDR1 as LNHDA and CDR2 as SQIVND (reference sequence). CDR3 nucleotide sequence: TGTGCCAGTAGTATAGCGGCTAGCGGGAGGTACGAGCAGTACTTC. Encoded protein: CASSIAASGRYEQYF.

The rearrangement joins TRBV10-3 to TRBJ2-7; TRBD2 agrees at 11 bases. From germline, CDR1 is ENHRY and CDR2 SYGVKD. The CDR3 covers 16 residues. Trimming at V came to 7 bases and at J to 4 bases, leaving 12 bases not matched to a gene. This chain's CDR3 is CAITATGGLAVYEQYF. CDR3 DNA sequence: TGTGCCATCACCGCCACGGGGGGACTAGCGGTTTACGAGCAGTACTTC.

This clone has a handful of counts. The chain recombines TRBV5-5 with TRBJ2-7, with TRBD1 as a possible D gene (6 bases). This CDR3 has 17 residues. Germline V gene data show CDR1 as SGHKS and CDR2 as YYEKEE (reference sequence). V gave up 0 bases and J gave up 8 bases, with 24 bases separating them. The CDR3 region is CASSLVPRTVRTTQQYF. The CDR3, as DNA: TGTGCCAGCAGCTTGGTCCCCCGGACAGTAAGAACTACGCAGCAGTACTTC.

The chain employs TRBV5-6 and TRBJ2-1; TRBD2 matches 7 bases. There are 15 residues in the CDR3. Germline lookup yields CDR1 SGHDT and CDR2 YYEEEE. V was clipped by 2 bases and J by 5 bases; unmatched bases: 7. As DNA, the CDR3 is TGTGCCAGCAGCTTTTTTTCCCTAGCGGACAATGAGCAGTTCTTC. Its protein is CASSFFSLADNEQFF.

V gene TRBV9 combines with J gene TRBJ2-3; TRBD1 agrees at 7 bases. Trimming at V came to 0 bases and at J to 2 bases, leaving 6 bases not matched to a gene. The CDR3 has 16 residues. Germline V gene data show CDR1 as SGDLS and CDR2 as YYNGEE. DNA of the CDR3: TGTGCCAGCAGCGTAGGTGCAACAGGGGCCACAGATACGCAGTATTTT. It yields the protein CASSVGATGATDTQYF.

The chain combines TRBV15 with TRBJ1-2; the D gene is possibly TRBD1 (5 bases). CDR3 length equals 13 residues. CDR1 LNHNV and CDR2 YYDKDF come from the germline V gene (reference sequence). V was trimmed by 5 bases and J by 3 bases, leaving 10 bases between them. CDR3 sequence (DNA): TGTGCCACCAGCGGACAAGGGGACTATGGCTACACCTTC. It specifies CATSGQGDYGYTF.

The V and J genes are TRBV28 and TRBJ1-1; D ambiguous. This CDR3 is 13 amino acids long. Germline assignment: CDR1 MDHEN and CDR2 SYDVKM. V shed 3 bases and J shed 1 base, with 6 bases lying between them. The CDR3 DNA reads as TGTGCCAGCAGTTTTACTCGGAACACTGAAGCTTTCTTT. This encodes CASSFTRNTEAFF.

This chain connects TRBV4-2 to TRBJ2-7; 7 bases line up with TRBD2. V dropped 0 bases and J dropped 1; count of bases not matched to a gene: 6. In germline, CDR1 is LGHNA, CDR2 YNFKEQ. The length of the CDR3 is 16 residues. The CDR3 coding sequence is TGTGCCAGCAGCCAAGAAGAGGGAGGGGAGTCCTACGAGCAGTACTTC. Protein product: CASSQEEGGESYEQYF.

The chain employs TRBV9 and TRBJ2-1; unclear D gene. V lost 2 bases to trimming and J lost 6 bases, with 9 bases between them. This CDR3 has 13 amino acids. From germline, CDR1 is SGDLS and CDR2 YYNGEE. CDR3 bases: TGTGCCAGCAGCGTTGGAAGCGTCAATGAGCAGTTCTTC. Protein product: CASSVGSVNEQFF.

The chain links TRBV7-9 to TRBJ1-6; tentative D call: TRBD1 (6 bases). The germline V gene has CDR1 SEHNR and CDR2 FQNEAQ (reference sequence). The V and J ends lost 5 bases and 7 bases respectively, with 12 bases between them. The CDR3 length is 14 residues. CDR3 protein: CASSRDTANSPLHF. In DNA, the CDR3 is TGTGCCAGCAGCAGGGACACTGCCAATTCACCCCTCCACTTT.

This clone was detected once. CDR3: CASSFLAGGSYEQYF. The CDR3 DNA is TGCGCCAGCAGCTTCTTGGCGGGGGGCTCCTACGAGCAGTACTTC. The chain combines TRBV5-1 with TRBJ2-7, with TRBD2 matching 8 bases. This CDR3 region has 15 residues. Losses at the gene ends were 2 bases for V and 0 bases for J; bases not matched to a gene: 4. Germline-derived CDR1 and CDR2 are SGHRS and YFSETQ. The entire variable domain, with the rest obtained from reference TRBV5-1 and TRBJ2-7, is as follows: KAGVTQTPRYLIKTRGQQVTLSCSPISGHRSVSWYQQTPGQGLQFLFEYFSETQRNKGNFPGRFSGRQFSNSRSEMNVSTLELGDSALYLCASSFLAGGSYEQYFGPGTRLTVT.

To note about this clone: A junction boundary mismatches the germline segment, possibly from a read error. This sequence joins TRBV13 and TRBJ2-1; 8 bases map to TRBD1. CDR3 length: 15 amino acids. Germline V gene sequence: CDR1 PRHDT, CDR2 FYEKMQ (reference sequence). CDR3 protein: CASSLGQGRDNEQFF. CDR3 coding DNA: TGTGCCAGCAGCCTAGGACAGGGCAGGGACAATGAGCAGTTCTTC.

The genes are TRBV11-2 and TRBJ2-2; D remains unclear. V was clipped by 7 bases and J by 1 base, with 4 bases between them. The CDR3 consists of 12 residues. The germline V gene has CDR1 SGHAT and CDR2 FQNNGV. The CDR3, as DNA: TGTGCCAGCACCCTGAACACCGGGGAGCTGTTTTTT. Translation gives CASTLNTGELFF.

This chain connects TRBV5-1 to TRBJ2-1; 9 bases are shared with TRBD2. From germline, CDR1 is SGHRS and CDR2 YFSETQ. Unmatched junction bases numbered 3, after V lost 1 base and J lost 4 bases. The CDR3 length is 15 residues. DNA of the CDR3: TGCGCCAGCAGCTTGACGACTAGCGGTTACAATGAGCAGTTCTTC. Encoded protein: CASSLTTSGYNEQFF.

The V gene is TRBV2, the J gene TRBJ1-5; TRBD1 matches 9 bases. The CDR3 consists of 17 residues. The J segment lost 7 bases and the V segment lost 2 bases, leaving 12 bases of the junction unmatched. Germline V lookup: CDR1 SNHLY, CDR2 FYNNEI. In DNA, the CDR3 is TGTGCCAGCAGTGAAAGTGCGGGACAGGGTCCTGGGCAGCCCCAGCATTTT. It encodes CASSESAGQGPGQPQHF.

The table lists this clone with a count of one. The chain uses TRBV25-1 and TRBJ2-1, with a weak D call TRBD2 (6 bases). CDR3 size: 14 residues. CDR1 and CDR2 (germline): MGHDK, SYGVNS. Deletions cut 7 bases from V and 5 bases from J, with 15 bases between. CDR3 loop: CASITSFGHNEQFF. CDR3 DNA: TGTGCCAGCATTACTAGCTTCGGACACAATGAGCAGTTCTTC.

The CDR3, as DNA: TGCAGCGTTGAAGTGACTAGCGGGAGTGGCGAGCAGTACTTC. Its translation: CSVEVTSGSGEQYF. The rearrangement uses TRBV29-1 and TRBJ2-7; 12 nucleotides line up with TRBD2. The V gene end was trimmed by 1 base and the J gene end by 6 bases; junction bases not matched to a gene: 4. CDR1 SQVTM and CDR2 ANQGSEA come from the germline V gene. The CDR3 loop spans 14 amino acids.